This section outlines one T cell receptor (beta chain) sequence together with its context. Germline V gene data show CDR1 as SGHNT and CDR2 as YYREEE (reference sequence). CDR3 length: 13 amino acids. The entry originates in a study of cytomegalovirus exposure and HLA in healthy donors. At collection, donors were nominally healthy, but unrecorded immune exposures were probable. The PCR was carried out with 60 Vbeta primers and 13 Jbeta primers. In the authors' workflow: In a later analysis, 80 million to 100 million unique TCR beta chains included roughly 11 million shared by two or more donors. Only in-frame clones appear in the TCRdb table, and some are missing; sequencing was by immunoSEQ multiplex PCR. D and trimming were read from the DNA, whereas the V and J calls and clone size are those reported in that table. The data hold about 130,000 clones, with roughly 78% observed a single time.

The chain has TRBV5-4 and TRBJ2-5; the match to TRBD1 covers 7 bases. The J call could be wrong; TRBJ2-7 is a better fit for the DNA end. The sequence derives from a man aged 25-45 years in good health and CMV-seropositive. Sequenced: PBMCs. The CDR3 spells CASSQDRDHEQYF. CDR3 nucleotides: TGTGCCAGCAGCCAAGACAGGGACCACGAGCAGTACTTC.